This T cell receptor (beta chain) was documented in a study of regulatory T cells in long-lasting Graves disease. Specified time point: newly diagnosed GD, antithyroid drugs for less than 3 months. There was RNA extracted from PBMCs, and the TCR library was made from it. From an endocrinology department in Xi'an, China, came the patients. Germline CDR1 and CDR2: SGHRS and YFSETQ. This CDR3 has 12 amino acids. Trimming shortened V by 3 bases and J by 7 bases, and 5 bases separated the two germline ends. iRepertoire HTBI primers and Arm-PCR of CDR3 regions built TCR beta libraries. TCRdb fed the multiplex PCR reads into MiXCR, producing one record per CDR3 protein. Of under 300,000 distinct CDR3 sequences listed, roughly 21% are singletons. This clonotype turned up a few times.

This rearrangement joins TRBV5-1 to TRBJ1-6; no firm D call. The specimen comprised peripheral blood mononuclear cells (PBMCs), sampled at new diagnosis, from a patient treated with antithyroid drugs. The receptor was derived from a female donor with Graves disease. The CDR3: CASSWENSPLHF. The CDR3 DNA reads as TGCGCCAGCAGCTGGGAGAATTCACCCCTCCACTTT.